This entry describes one T cell receptor beta chain. Its antigen is as yet unknown. This sample was taken from a study of T-cell memory formation after mild COVID-19. Study findings and constraints: Among contracting clones, CD4+ were mainly CM/EM and CD8+ enriched in EMRA. Prior to infection, memory already included some responding clones, suggesting cross-reactive memory joined. Contracting clones, day 15 to 85, had balanced CD4/CD8, and later expanders favored CD4+.

The CDR3 contains 15 residues. Germline loops: CDR1 SGHRS, CDR2 YFSETQ. Trimming took off 2 bases at V and 2 bases at J, with 13 bases between the two ends. 5'RACE with constant-segment primers built TCRalpha and TCRbeta cDNA libraries with UMIs. A single record per CDR3 protein comes from TCRdb applying MiXCR to the 5' RACE reads. This sample has hundreds of thousands of distinct CDR3 sequences; approximately 19% occur once, and the top ten carry under 25%. Sequenced material: PBMCs or a T cell subset sorted from them (not recorded which). The TCR comes from a young man who had mild COVID-19 (a few samples of this study predate the infection). Cell type and time point are not known. The chain has TRBV5-1 and TRBJ1-1, with D possibly being TRBD1 (5 bases). This CDR3 is CASSFSPGHNTEAFF. The CDR3 nucleotides are TGCGCCAGCAGCTTTTCCCCAGGGCATAACACTGAAGCTTTCTTT.